This TCR beta chain was recovered during a study of control samples from healthy donors and cancer patients. The CDR3 spans 13 residues. Germline V gene lookup returns CDR1 SGHRS and CDR2 YFSETQ. V lost 4 bases and J lost 6, with 12 bases in between. Using immunoSEQ multiplex PCR, the repertoire was profiled, and TCRdb retains in-frame clones only, with some absent. The sample lists about 98,000 clones; around 80% were seen once. The table lists this clone with a count of one. This clonotype was obtained from a woman between 25 and 40 years old in good health. The sequencing input was blood. This chain connects TRBV5-1 to TRBJ2-3; tentative D call: TRBD1 (5 bases). The CDR3 nucleotides read TGCGCCAGCAGCCAAAGGACAATGGATACGCAGTATTTT. It specifies CASSQRTMDTQYF.